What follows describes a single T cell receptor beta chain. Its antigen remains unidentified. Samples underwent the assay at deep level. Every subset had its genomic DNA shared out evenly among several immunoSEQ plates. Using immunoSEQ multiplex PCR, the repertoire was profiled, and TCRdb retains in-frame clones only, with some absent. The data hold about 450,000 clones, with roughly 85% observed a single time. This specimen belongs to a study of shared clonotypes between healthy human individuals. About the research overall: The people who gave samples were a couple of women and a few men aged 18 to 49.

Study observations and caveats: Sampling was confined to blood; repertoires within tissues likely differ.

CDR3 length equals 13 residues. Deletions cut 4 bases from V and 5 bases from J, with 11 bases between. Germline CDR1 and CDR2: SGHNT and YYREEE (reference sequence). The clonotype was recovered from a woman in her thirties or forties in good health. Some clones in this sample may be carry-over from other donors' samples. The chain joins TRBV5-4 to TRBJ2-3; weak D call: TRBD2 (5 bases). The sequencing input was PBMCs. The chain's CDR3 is CASSAGTGDTQYF. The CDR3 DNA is TGTGCCAGCAGCGCGGGTACGGGAGATACGCAGTATTTT.